This TCR beta chain appears in the sequencing data of a study of cytomegalovirus exposure and HLA in healthy donors. This clone has more than one count but fewer than ten. 13 Jbeta primers and 60 Vbeta primers were used for the PCR. The data were produced by immunoSEQ multiplex PCR, yet TCRdb's version contains in-frame clones alone and is incomplete. This table holds approximately 210,000 clones, about three quarters found once. The sequenced sample was PBMCs. The sequence derives from a woman in her thirties or forties in good health and CMV-seronegative.

The CDR3 sequence: CASSLWAEGAEREKLFF. The CDR3 DNA reads as TGTGCCAGCAGTTTGTGGGCTGAGGGGGCGGAACGCGAAAAACTGTTTTTT. The gene calls are TRBV28 and TRBJ1-4, with TRBD1 matching 7 bases. The CDR3 spans 17 residues. The V and J ends lost 3 bases and 8 bases, in that order; junction bases with no gene match: 15. Germline-derived CDR1 and CDR2 are MDHEN and SYDVKM.